This TCR beta chain was found in a study of shared clonotypes between healthy human individuals. The V and J ends lost 5 bases and 4 bases respectively, with 14 bases between them. CDR3 length: 14 residues. Germline-derived CDR1 and CDR2 are MNHEY and SMNVEV (reference sequence). Positively selected for CCR7, the CD45RO-negative cells used as naive CD8 cells excluded terminally differentiated effector memory CD45RA+ cells. A remark on this clone: Its antigen is as yet unknown. Other DNA sequences in this specimen translate into the identical CDR3.

Generated by immunoSEQ multiplex PCR, the TCRdb table keeps only in-frame clones and is missing some. The sample consists of roughly 1,800,000 clones, around 96% of them appearing once. Study-level findings and limits: For naive CD4 cells, approximately 5% of clonotypes were shared across a handful of donors. Clonotypes shared by all four donors outscored non-shared clonotypes in generation probability.

The chain employs TRBV27 and TRBJ2-5, with D perhaps TRBD1 (6 bases). This clonotype was obtained from a man aged 18 to 30 in good health. Sequencing was done on a sample of naive CD8+ T cells sorted from blood. In nucleotides, the CDR3 is TGTGCCAGCAGTCTGGGGGCAGGGGTAGAGACCCAGTACTTC. Protein: CASSLGAGVETQYF.